In terms of frequency, the clone carrying this T cell receptor beta chain is medium-sized. Antigen: not known. This sample was included in a study of CXCR3-negative and CXCR3-positive naive CD8 T cells. The study, taken as a whole, reports: Fresh PBMCs went into most assays, and CXCR3 expression partly declined after cryopreservation. Relative to CXCR3-negative naive cells, CXCR3-positive naive cells had more hydrophobic TRB CDR3s.

CDR3 size: 15 residues. Germline V CDR1 and CDR2: ENHRY, SYGVKD. The libraries of TRB cDNA were prepared using 5' RACE with UMI labels. TCRdb reprocessed the 5' RACE reads; each CDR3 protein has one entry and no DNA is given. With under 75,000 distinct CDR3 sequences in the sample, the ten largest clones hold around 4%. Sequencing used naive CXCR3- CD8+ T cells from blood. Sample subset: CD45RO-CCR7+CD27+CD95- naive CD8+ T cells lacking CXCR3 (TNR3-). The sequence derives from a human donor in good health. Some clones in this sample may be carry-over from other donors' samples. The V and J genes are TRBV10-3 and TRBJ2-3; TCRdb's assignment of TRBD2 cannot be checked, as there is no DNA. CDR3 residues: CAIGVEGGFTDTQYF.